These 16 T cell receptor beta chains share one sample of origin, sequenced in a study of CXCR3-negative and CXCR3-positive naive CD8 T cells. Study findings and constraints: CXCR3-positive naive cells had TRB CDR3s that were more hydrophobic than CXCR3-negative naive cells had.

The antigens these receptors bind are not known. In preparing the TRB cDNA libraries, 5' RACE with UMI labels was used. Following a re-call of the 5' RACE reads, TCRdb has one entry per CDR3 protein and lacks DNA. The sample holds around 60,000 distinct CDR3 sequences. Sequencing was done on a sample of naive CXCR3+ CD8+ T cells from blood. Documented subset: CD45RO-CCR7+CD27+CD95- naive CD8+ T cells expressing CXCR3 (TNR3+). These receptors were obtained from a human donor in good health. Some clones in this sample may be carry-over from other donors' samples.

The chain uses TRBV5-4 and TRBJ2-1. The CDR3 loop spans 15 amino acids. Germline CDR1 SGHNT, CDR2 YYREEE (reference sequence). This CDR3 is CASSLADVVYNEQFF. The full variable domain, completed using reference TRBV5-4 and TRBJ2-1, is ETGVTQSPTHLIKTRGQQVTLRCSSQSGHNTVSWYQQALGQGPQFIFQYYREEENGRGNFPPRFSGLQFPNYSSELNVNALELDDSALYLCASSLADVVYNEQFFGPGTRLTVL.

CDR3 sequence: CASSYGGLAGDPFGDTQYF. The V call is TRBV6-5, the J call TRBJ2-3; the D call of TRBD2 rests on TCRdb alone, since no DNA is present to check it. Per the germline V gene, CDR1 is MNHEY and CDR2 is SVGAGI. This CDR3 has 19 residues.

The chain links TRBV29-1 to TRBJ2-1; with no DNA, the TCRdb D assignment of TRBD1 cannot be verified. The CDR3 contains 13 residues. The germline V gene has CDR1 SQVTM and CDR2 ANQGSEA. CDR3 protein: CSVPTDSYNEQFF.

V usage is TRBV6-5 and J usage is TRBJ1-2. The CDR3 contains 11 residues. Germline V gene data show CDR1 as MNHEY and CDR2 as SVGAGI. The chain's CDR3 is CASSYDYGYTF.

This chain links TRBV29-1 with TRBJ2-1; TCRdb calls TRBD1, which cannot be checked without DNA. Germline CDR1 and CDR2: SQVTM and ANQGSEA. The CDR3 runs to 11 residues. The CDR3 sequence is CSMTGGHEQFF.

The chain uses TRBV28 and TRBJ1-6; TCRdb outputs TRBD1, but without DNA this stays unchecked. CDR3 length: 15 amino acids. Germline lookup yields CDR1 MDHEN and CDR2 SYDVKM. The CDR3 sequence: CASSLSTGANSPLHF.

The rearrangement uses TRBV7-2 and TRBJ1-1; TCRdb's D call, TRBD1, is unchecked because there is no DNA. This CDR3 is built from 17 residues. The germline V gene encodes CDR1 SGHTA and CDR2 FQGNSA. CDR3 protein: CASSLYPVPGPNTEAFF. The variable domain in full, completed from reference TRBV7-2 and TRBJ1-1, reads GAGVSQSPSNKVTEKGKDVELRCDPISGHTALYWYRQSLGQGLEFLIYFQGNSAPDKSGLPSDRFSAERTGGSVSTLTIQRTQQEDSAVYLCASSLYPVPGPNTEAFFGQGTRLTVV.

The chain employs TRBV2 and TRBJ2-1; TCRdb's D gene call, TRBD1, goes unchecked for lack of DNA. There are 11 residues in the CDR3. Per germline, CDR1 SNHLY and CDR2 FYNNEI. The CDR3 here is CASRGYNEQFF.

The genes are TRBV4-2 and TRBJ1-4; the D call from TCRdb, TRBD1, cannot be confirmed without DNA. The CDR3 consists of 16 residues. Germline V CDR1 and CDR2: LGHNA, YNFKEQ. CDR3 residues: CASSQERTGRGEKLFF.

The rearrangement uses TRBV7-2 and TRBJ2-7; TCRdb gives TRBD2 as the D gene, but with no DNA this cannot be confirmed. Germline V gene sequence: CDR1 SGHTA, CDR2 FQGNSA. The CDR3 loop spans 16 amino acids. This CDR3 is CASSSLGSGGTYEQYF.

This chain's CDR3 is CASSLGPRDRSNEQFF. This rearrangement joins TRBV7-9 to TRBJ2-1; TCRdb proposes TRBD1, but this gene call is untestable without DNA. Germline CDR1 reads SEHNR; CDR2 reads FQNEAQ (reference sequence). This CDR3 spans 16 amino acids.

This chain joins TRBV12-3 or TRBV12-4 and TRBJ1-2; there is no DNA to check the TCRdb D call of TRBD1. This CDR3 spans 13 amino acids. CDR3 protein: CASSPGTGTRYTF.

The rearrangement links TRBV28 to TRBJ2-3. Germline lookup yields CDR1 MDHEN and CDR2 SYDVKM. The CDR3 length is 14 residues. The CDR3 spells CASQGIPSTDTQYF.

The genes are TRBV28 and TRBJ1-5. Germline assignment: CDR1 MDHEN and CDR2 SYDVKM. The CDR3 has 16 residues. The CDR3 reads CASSLIRTLSNQPQHF.

The chain couples TRBV27 to TRBJ2-7. Germline-derived CDR1 and CDR2 are MNHEY and SMNVEV (reference sequence). The CDR3 has 15 amino acids. CDR3 region: CASSLQGGRAHEQYF.

V is TRBV12-5 and J is TRBJ1-2; TCRdb's D call of TRBD1 is untestable without DNA. Germline CDR1 LGHNT, CDR2 FRNRAP. The CDR3 sequence is 14 residues long. The chain's CDR3 is CASGVGQGASGYTF.